What follows are 15 T cell receptor beta chains derived from one specimen sequenced in a study of human T cells and chemical hapten exposure. Each CDR3 protein is one row after TCRdb ran MiXCR on the RACE reads. In the table there are roughly 190,000 distinct CDR3 sequences, under 25% of which are singletons. Time point defined: patch test 1, 2 weeks after DPC sensitization. Treatment reported: therapeutic diphenylcyclopropenone sensitization with weekly scalp DPC. The input for sequencing was whole blood, taken in connection with sensitization to the hapten diphenylcyclopropenone (DPC). Receptors were obtained from a woman in her fifties or sixties with alopecia areata. Some clones in this sample may be carry-over from other donors' samples.

There are a few counts of this clonotype. The V gene is TRBV5-4, the J gene TRBJ2-7; 7 bases line up with TRBD2. CDR1 is SGHNT and CDR2 is YYREEE in the germline V gene (reference sequence). The CDR3 runs to 13 residues. J was trimmed by 2 bases and V by 4 bases; bases with no gene match: 3. The CDR3 bases are TGTGCCAGCAGCCGAGGGAGGGCCTACGAGCAGTACTTC. Amino acid sequence: CASSRGRAYEQYF.

This clonotype was seen more than once but under ten times. This chain joins TRBV11-3 and TRBJ2-1; D not resolved. There are 12 residues in the CDR3. Germline V lookup: CDR1 SGHNT, CDR2 YENEEA. Trimming took off 3 bases at V and 5 bases at J, with 5 bases between the two ends. CDR3 coding DNA: TGTGCCAGCAGCTTGCGGAACAATGAGCAGTTCTTC. Protein sequence: CASSLRNNEQFF.

This clonotype was observed a handful of times. The chain employs TRBV7-2 and TRBJ2-2, with TRBD2 matching 9 bases. The CDR3 totals 16 residues. Germline V gives CDR1 SGHTA, CDR2 FQGNSA. Trimming took 0 bases from V and 4 from J; bases not matched to a gene: 3. CDR3 sequence reads: CASSLARREGTGELFF. CDR3 coding DNA: TGTGCCAGCAGCTTAGCGCGGCGGGAGGGCACCGGGGAGCTGTTTTTT.

This clonotype was picked up a small number of times. The CDR3 sequence is CSVARDGISNEQFF. DNA of the CDR3: TGCAGCGTTGCCCGGGACGGAATTTCCAATGAGCAGTTCTTC. This rearrangement joins TRBV29-1 to TRBJ2-1; D is tentatively TRBD1 or TRBD2 (5 bases each). From germline, CDR1 is SQVTM and CDR2 ANQGSEA. The length of the CDR3 is 14 residues. With 4 bases removed from V and 6 bases from J, the gap between germline ends came to 16 bases.

The sample holds a few counts of this clonotype. The V and J genes are TRBV11-2 and TRBJ2-1; tentatively, D is TRBD2 (6 bases). The germline V and J ends were trimmed by 6 bases and 4 bases, with 22 bases remaining between them. CDR1 and CDR2 from the germline V gene are SGHAT and FQNNGV. The CDR3 loop spans 17 amino acids. For the CDR3, the DNA is TGTGCCAGCAGTCTTACCTTCGGGGGAGCCCCATACAATGAGCAGTTCTTC. This encodes CASSLTFGGAPYNEQFF. Based on the CDR3 plus reference TRBV11-2 and TRBJ2-1, the full variable domain is EAGVAQSPRYKIIEKRQSVAFWCNPISGHATLYWYQQILGQGPKLLIQFQNNGVVDDSQLPKDRFSAERLKGVDSTLKIQPAKLEDSAVYLCASSLTFGGAPYNEQFFGPGTRLTVL.

This clonotype was seen a handful of times. V usage is TRBV2 and J usage is TRBJ2-3; possible D gene TRBD1, 6 bases. The V end was cut by 6 bases, the J end by 3 bases, with 16 bases between. The CDR3 length is 15 residues. Germline-derived CDR1 and CDR2 are SNHLY and FYNNEI. The CDR3, as DNA: TGTGCCAGCAGAGCACAGGGTCTGACGACAGATACGCAGTATTTT. Residues: CASRAQGLTTDTQYF.

This rearrangement joins TRBV6-5 to TRBJ1-2, with 7 bases lining up with TRBD1. The J segment lost 4 bases and the V segment lost 6 bases, leaving 5 bases of the junction unmatched. The V gene's germline CDR1 is MNHEY and CDR2 SVGAGI. The CDR3 runs to 13 residues. The CDR3 loop reads CASRSGQPYGYTF. The CDR3 nucleotides are TGTGCCAGCAGGTCGGGACAGCCCTATGGCTACACCTTC.

This chain joins TRBV2 and TRBJ2-1, with a tentative D call TRBD1 (6 bases). This CDR3 contains 16 residues. V lost 2 bases and J 6 bases, leaving 17 bases between the germline ends. Germline loops: CDR1 SNHLY, CDR2 FYNNEI. CDR3 protein: CASSEITGLRANEQFF. CDR3 sequence (DNA): TGTGCCAGCAGTGAAATTACAGGGCTAAGGGCCAATGAGCAGTTCTTC.

J is TRBJ2-5 and V is TRBV10-3; D is ambiguous. In germline, CDR1 is ENHRY, CDR2 SYGVKD. The CDR3 is 14 amino acids. Between the trimmed V and J ends, which lost 6 bases and 2 bases, there was a span of 13 bases. This CDR3 reads CAIRSMDLQETQYF. The CDR3 DNA follows: TGTGCCATCAGGTCCATGGATTTACAAGAGACCCAGTACTTC.

This clonotype was observed a handful of times. CDR3 DNA sequence: TGCAGCGTTAGACTAGGGTCCTCGTACGAGCAGTACTTC. Residues: CSVRLGSSYEQYF. The rearrangement uses TRBV29-1 and TRBJ2-7; TRBD2 might be the D (6 bases). The ends were cut back, 5 bases at V and 4 bases at J, with 15 bases in the middle. The CDR3 covers 13 residues. CDR1 is SQVTM and CDR2 is ANQGSEA in the germline V gene.

Here the CDR3 reads CASSQNTHGNQPQHF. DNA for the CDR3: TGTGCCAGCAGCCAAAACACCCACGGCAATCAGCCCCAGCATTTT. This rearrangement joins TRBV3-1 to TRBJ1-5; no clear D gene. V shed 2 bases and J shed 2 bases, with 10 bases lying between them. This CDR3 contains 15 residues. CDR1 is LGHDT, CDR2 YNNKEL, per germline (reference sequence).

This clonotype was detected only a few times. The chain combines TRBV7-8 with TRBJ2-1; TRBD2 matches 7 bases. This CDR3 comprises 14 residues. Germline V gives CDR1 SGHVS, CDR2 FQNEAQ. Unmatched junction bases numbered 7, after V lost 2 bases and J lost 9 bases. The CDR3: CASSLLLALREQFF. Here the CDR3 DNA reads TGTGCCAGCAGCTTACTACTAGCGCTTCGTGAGCAGTTCTTC.

This clonotype was observed a handful of times. This chain joins TRBV7-9 and TRBJ2-7; 8 nucleotides line up with TRBD1. The V gene end was trimmed by 5 bases and the J gene end by 0 bases; junction bases not matched to a gene: 6. From germline, CDR1 is SEHNR and CDR2 FQNEAQ (reference sequence). The CDR3 spans 15 residues. CDR3 bases: TGTGCCAGCAGCCCTTGGACAGGGTCCTCCTACGAGCAGTACTTC. It translates to CASSPWTGSSYEQYF. Full variable domain (missing parts from reference TRBV7-9 and TRBJ2-7): DTGVSQNPRHKITKRGQNVTFRCDPISEHNRLYWYRQTLGQGPEFLTYFQNEAQLEKSRLLSDRFSAERPKGSFSTLEIQRTEQGDSAMYLCASSPWTGSSYEQYFGPGTRLTVT.

This clonotype was recorded many times. V and J are TRBV21-1 and TRBJ2-5; the listed D gene, TRBD2, was not tested against the DNA. TRBV21-1 is given as a pseudogene. The CDR3 length is 16 residues. The CDR3 DNA follows: TGTGCCAGCAGCAAATTAGGCGGGAGGGCCCCAGAGACCCAGTACTTC. This gives the protein CASSKLGGRAPETQYF.

This clonotype was observed a few times. The CDR3 ends on some other residue instead of the conserved phenylalanine or tryptophan, so this is likely a read error. Because the CDR3's place on the DNA is in doubt, the DNA is left out and the CDR3 is given as listed by TCRdb. The chain carries TRBV11-2 and TRBJ1-1; the table calls TRBD1, which could not be checked here. Germline lookup yields CDR1 SGHAT and CDR2 FQNNGV. The length of the CDR3 is 8 amino acids, counting both ends. This CDR3 is CASSPGRR.